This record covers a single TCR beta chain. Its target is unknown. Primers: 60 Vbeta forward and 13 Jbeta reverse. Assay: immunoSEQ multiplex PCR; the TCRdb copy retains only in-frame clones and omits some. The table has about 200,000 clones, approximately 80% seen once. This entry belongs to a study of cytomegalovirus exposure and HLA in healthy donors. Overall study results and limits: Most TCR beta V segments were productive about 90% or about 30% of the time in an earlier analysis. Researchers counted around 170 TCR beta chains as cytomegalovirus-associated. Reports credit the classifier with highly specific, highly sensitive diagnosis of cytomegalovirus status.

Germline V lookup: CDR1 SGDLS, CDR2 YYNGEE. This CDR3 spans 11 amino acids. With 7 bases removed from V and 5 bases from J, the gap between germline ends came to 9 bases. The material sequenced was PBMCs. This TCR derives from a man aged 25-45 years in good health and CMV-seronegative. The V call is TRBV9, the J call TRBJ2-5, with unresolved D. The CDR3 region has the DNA TGTGCCAGCGGGCCCGAGGAGACCCAGTACTTC. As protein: CASGPEETQYF.